Listed here is a single T cell receptor beta chain. As yet, its antigen is unknown. The sample comes from a study of T cell responses to AZD1222 COVID-19 vaccine. The study, taken as a whole, reports: Possibly, clonal diversity was underestimated; donors were largely white British and included more females. Regions 160-218 and 743-854 dominated among vaccine-associated CD4 TCRs spanning spike. After the peak T cell response, and only then, were repertoires sampled.

Germline V gene data show CDR1 as SNHLY and CDR2 as FYNNEI. This CDR3 has 15 amino acids. V lost 4 bases to trimming and J lost 1 base, with 13 bases between them. Profiled with immunoSEQ multiplex PCR; TCRdb holds only in-frame clones, not every one. Of over 45,000 clones in the sample, around 90% were seen once. The input for sequencing was peripheral blood, taken on day 0 of AZD1222 vaccination. V gene TRBV2 combines with J gene TRBJ1-1; D is perhaps TRBD1 (6 bases). The clonotype was recovered from an adult in good health. The CDR3 sequence is CASSVFRTENTEAFF. CDR3 coding DNA: TGTGCCAGCAGTGTTTTCAGGACAGAGAACACTGAAGCTTTCTTT. The variable domain in full, with the rest retrieved from reference TRBV2 and TRBJ1-1, is EPEVTQTPSHQVTQMGQEVILRCVPISNHLYFYWYRQILGQKVEFLVSFYNNEISEKSEIFDDQFSVERPDGSNFTLKIRSTKLEDSAMYFCASSVFRTENTEAFFGQGTRLTVV.